The 12 T cell receptor beta chains given below trace back to one sample, sequenced in a study of regulatory T cells in long-lasting Graves disease. Time point here: newly diagnosed GD, antithyroid drugs for less than 3 months. Preparation of the TCR library used RNA extracted from PBMCs. Building the TCR beta libraries relied on iRepertoire HTBI primers, and CDR3 regions underwent Arm-PCR. MiXCR, applied by TCRdb to the multiplex PCR reads, yields one record per CDR3 protein. The top ten clones hold 16% of a sample with about 440,000 distinct CDR3 sequences, about 15% of them seen once. This sample was shared with a second study, whose subject was T cells in Graves' hyperthyroidism and ophthalmopathy.

The material sequenced was peripheral blood mononuclear cells (PBMCs), taken at new diagnosis, from a patient treated with antithyroid drugs. The origin of the receptors is a woman under 40 with Graves disease.

The chain uses TRBV6-5 and TRBJ2-5; TRBD2 might be the D (6 bases). This CDR3 is built from 15 residues. Germline V gene sequence: CDR1 MNHEY, CDR2 SVGAGI. V gave up 2 bases and J gave up 7 bases, with 17 bases separating them. CDR3 loop: CASSYAGRAPPTQYF. For the CDR3, the DNA is TGTGCCAGCAGTTACGCGGGGCGAGCCCCTCCGACCCAGTACTTC.

At least ten counts were recorded for this clonotype. The chain uses TRBV5-1 and TRBJ2-1, with TRBD1 identical over 9 bases. With 2 bases clipped from V and 3 bases from J, the junction kept 3 bases outside the gene matches. Looked up from germline, CDR1 is SGHRS and CDR2 is YFSETQ. This CDR3 contains 15 residues. The CDR3, as DNA: TGCGCCAGCAGCTTTACAGGGGGCGTCTACAATGAGCAGTTCTTC. This translates into CASSFTGGVYNEQFF.

This clonotype has more than one count but fewer than ten. This chain joins TRBV19 and TRBJ2-3; TRBD2 aligns across 12 bases. The CDR3 sequence is 18 residues long. V was clipped by 3 bases and J by 1 base; unmatched bases: 8. Germline V gene data show CDR1 as LNHDA and CDR2 as SQIVND (reference sequence). The CDR3 sequence: CASSIGLAGGPGTDTQYF. The CDR3 DNA reads as TGTGCCAGTAGTATCGGGCTAGCGGGAGGGCCCGGCACAGATACGCAGTATTTT. Supplemented by reference TRBV19 and TRBJ2-3, the full variable domain reads DGGITQSPKYLFRKEGQNVTLSCEQNLNHDAMYWYRQDPGQGLRLIYYSQIVNDFQKGDIAEGYSVSREKKESFPLTVTSAQKNPTAFYLCASSIGLAGGPGTDTQYFGPGTRLTVL.

This chain joins TRBV27 and TRBJ2-7; the match to TRBD2 covers 16 bases. CDR1 and CDR2 from the germline V gene are MNHEY and SMNVEV (reference sequence). The V gene end was trimmed by 5 bases and the J gene end by 5 bases; junction bases not matched to a gene: 3. The CDR3 covers 15 residues. CDR3 loop: CASSLGTSGRDEQYF. In nucleotides, the CDR3 is TGTGCCAGCAGTCTTGGGACTAGCGGGAGGGACGAGCAGTACTTC.

The table lists this clonotype with many counts. The genes are TRBV5-1 and TRBJ2-1; 9 bases line up with TRBD1. The V and J ends lost 4 bases and 2 bases, in that order; junction bases with no gene match: 4. Germline lookup yields CDR1 SGHRS and CDR2 YFSETQ. The CDR3 is 15 amino acids. CDR3 coding DNA: TGCGCCAGCAGCCAGGGACAGGGCCCCTACAATGAGCAGTTCTTC. Its protein product is CASSQGQGPYNEQFF.

The CDR3 here is CASRETGTGGLPLHF. In nucleotides, the CDR3 is TGTGCCAGCAGAGAAACCGGGACAGGGGGCCTACCCCTCCACTTT. This rearrangement joins TRBV25-1 to TRBJ1-6; 12 bases fit TRBD1. Trimming cost V 6 bases and J 12 bases; bases outside gene matches: 9. Germline V gene data show CDR1 as MGHDK and CDR2 as SYGVNS. This CDR3 has 15 residues.

This chain joins TRBV4-2 and TRBJ2-7, with D possibly matching TRBD2 (6 bases). Deletions cut 0 bases from V and 0 bases from J, with 15 bases between. Germline CDR1 and CDR2: LGHNA and YNFKEQ. CDR3 length equals 17 residues. CDR3 coding DNA: TGTGCCAGCAGCCAAGATTCTGGCGGGACGAGCTCCTACGAGCAGTACTTC. Residues: CASSQDSGGTSSYEQYF.

Many counts were recorded for this clonotype. The gene calls are TRBV5-1 and TRBJ2-7; TRBD2 matches 10 bases. The germline V gene has CDR1 SGHRS and CDR2 YFSETQ. V lost 4 bases to trimming and J lost 2 bases; unmatched junction nucleotides: 6. The CDR3 runs to 15 residues. The CDR3, as DNA: TGCGCCAGCAGCCCCGGACTAGCGGAAGCCTACGAGCAGTACTTC. It specifies CASSPGLAEAYEQYF.

This clonotype was recorded at least ten times. This sequence joins TRBV6-1 and TRBJ2-2; perhaps TRBD2 as D (6 bases). The V end was cut by 6 bases, the J end by 0 bases, with 11 bases between. Per the germline V gene, CDR1 is MNHNS and CDR2 is SASEGT. This CDR3 contains 15 residues. CDR3 in DNA: TGTGCCAGCAGGGGAGGCGGAGCGAACACCGGGGAGCTGTTTTTT. Translating it yields CASRGGGANTGELFF.

V usage is TRBV5-4 and J usage is TRBJ2-2, with a tentative D call TRBD2 (6 bases). CDR3 length: 17 residues. CDR1 and CDR2 (germline): SGHNT, YYREEE (reference sequence). V lost 4 bases to trimming and J lost 0 bases, with 16 bases between them. CDR3 DNA sequence: TGTGCCAGCAGCATGGCGGGACTCACCCCGAACACCGGGGAGCTGTTTTTT. The encoded protein is CASSMAGLTPNTGELFF.

This clonotype appeared a few times. This sequence joins TRBV6-1 and TRBJ2-3; D uncertain. V shed 6 bases and J shed 1 base, with 14 bases lying between them. The CDR3 spans 15 residues. The germline gives CDR1 MNHNS, CDR2 SASEGT. The CDR3 reads CASSQGLGGTDTQYF. The CDR3 DNA is TGTGCCAGCAGCCAAGGTCTGGGCGGCACAGATACGCAGTATTTT.

Comment on this clonotype: A junction boundary mismatches the germline segment, possibly from a read error. The chain couples TRBV18 to TRBJ2-7; no firm D call. Germline V gene sequence: CDR1 KGHSH, CDR2 LQKENI. The CDR3 extends over 8 amino acids. CDR3 residues: CASSPTDF. CDR3 DNA sequence: TGTGCCAGCTCACCAACGGACTTC.